Given below is one T cell receptor beta chain in context. Its antigen is not identified. This sample is part of a study of cytomegalovirus exposure and HLA in healthy donors. Study overall: The same platform as the approximately 670 first-cohort repertoires was used for the 100 to 150 validation repertoires, a later analysis reported. Findings of the study overall: A subsequent analysis found that TCR clusters from the first cohort also tended to co-occur in the approximately 110 validation repertoires, with under 95% of cluster scores above 0.

The donors were in the approximately 120-subject validation cohort; that cohort was separate from the 666-subject first cohort. Clones were read by immunoSEQ multiplex PCR, and TCRdb kept only the in-frame ones, dropping some. The sample contains around 140,000 clones, 89% of which appear only once. Trimming cost V 0 bases and J 1 base, with 10 bases left between them. From germline, CDR1 is SGHRS and CDR2 YFSETQ. This CDR3 is built from 15 residues. This TCR was sampled from a woman aged 18-30 years in good health and CMV-seronegative. The specimen was PBMCs. The chain couples TRBV5-1 to TRBJ2-5, with D maybe TRBD1 (6 bases). The DNA of the CDR3 is TGCGCCAGCAGCTTGGTGTGGGGGCCCCAAGAGACCCAGTACTTC. It encodes CASSLVWGPQETQYF.